The entry below describes one TCR beta chain. This clone was observed a handful of times. Its antigen target is currently unknown. Per-base qualities were not stored, and no clone one base away is much larger. The record originates from a study of blood T cell repertoires in COVID-19 (dated by TCRdb to about 2020). Looking at the study overall: Collaborator samples came from the United States, Italy and Spain and covered acute and convalescent phases of COVID-19. The prospective study material was composed of cDNA or gDNA derived from T cells, B-cell-depleted T cells, or PBMCs. Deeply sampled blood TCRbeta repertoires from subjects exposed to, actively infected with, or recovered from COVID-19 were included in the dataset. The repertoires were released in a freely available public database intended as a resource for research on the immune response to SARS-CoV-2. Samples came from the ongoing ImmuneRACE study (first 160 participants) plus 1,254 subjects from 6 global collaborators. The sample metadata nearly always contained a de-identified subject ID, COVID-19 status, age in years and sex. Where HLA class I and class II types were available, the types were taken from metadata supplied by the sample provider, not from assay-based typing.

Overall study results and their limits: Clinical and demographic metadata were provided uncurated, with the amount varying by source and participant.

Its CDR3 holds 17 amino acids, cysteine through phenylalanine. CDR3 DNA is the only sequence kept; it has 51 bases, read in frame from the first base. Germline trimming amounts to 2 bases on V and 6 bases on J, with 11 as the count of junction bases outside the gene matches. CDR1 is given as GTSNPN and CDR2 as SVGIG, both from the germline V gene (reference sequence). Each collaborating institution followed its own protocols to collect whole blood in K2EDTA tubes. For TCRbeta analysis, collaborators shipped samples in one of three forms: frozen whole blood, isolated PBMCs, or DNA extracted from either of those sample types. TCRbeta CDR3 regions were amplified from genomic DNA using the immunoSEQ Assay, a bias-controlled multiplex PCR. The published analysis was carried out like this. The number of nucleated cells in each sample was estimated by amplification of reference gene primers within the assay. To quantify the absolute abundance of each unique TCRbeta CDR3 rearrangement, sequence reads were collapsed and filtered. Productive Simpson clonality was computed per sample as the square root of Simpson's diversity index over productive rearrangements. Held by TCRdb, this immuneACCESS table contains in-frame sequences only and omits some clones. Under half of the omission traces to an unresolved V gene where checked; the cause of the rest is unknown. V, J and clone size are taken as reported in that table, and D and trimming were inferred from the DNA itself. Across this sample there are around 68,000 clones, with 65% to 90% seen only once. Of the sample, 16% falls within the top ten clones.

The chain was built from TRBV30 and TRBJ2-2; 11 central bases correspond to TRBD2. The specimen sequenced was peripheral blood. This TCR was sampled from a man aged 80 or over with active COVID-19. CDR3 sequence: CAWSSGITSGSAGELFF. Here is the DNA: TGTGCCTGGAGTTCCGGAATCACTAGCGGGAGTGCCGGGGAGCTGTTTTTT.